The 22 T cell receptor beta chains below all came from one sample that was sequenced in a study of T-cell memory formation after mild COVID-19 (dated by TCRdb to about 2021). Libraries were prepared through 5' RACE. Sequenced using an Illumina NovaSeq 6000. Using fastp trimming at Q25 and MiXCR clonotype assembly, TCRdb reanalyzed the public sequencing data and kept in-frame beta chains. Rows are combined by CDR3 protein, so each entry shows the most common genes and DNA. This sample is represented by fewer than 50,000 distinct CDR3 sequences; roughly an eighth of them were singletons. The ten largest clones add up to about 24% of the sample. Material for sequencing was PBMCs or a T cell subset sorted from them (not recorded which). These receptors all come from a man aged 18 to 29 who had mild COVID-19 (a few samples of this study predate the infection). The sample titles of this study are shuffled in the database, so cell type and time point are left out; the donor was told from shared clones.

This clonotype was seen a handful of times. The chain recombines TRBV27 with TRBJ2-7; tentative D call: TRBD1 (5 bases). The CDR3 totals 15 residues. From germline, CDR1 is MNHEY and CDR2 SMNVEV (reference sequence). Trimming took off 2 bases at V and 4 bases at J, with 15 bases between the two ends. The CDR3 DNA reads as TGTGCCAGCAGTTTAGGACACTCGACCTCATACGAGCAGTACGTC. It is translated as CASSLGHSTSYEQYV.

This clonotype was counted many times. The rearrangement joins TRBV12-3 or TRBV12-4 to TRBJ2-5; D is possibly TRBD1 (6 bases). Trimming left V 5 bases short and J 7 bases short, with 8 bases between. This CDR3 region has 11 residues. In DNA, the CDR3 is TGTGCCAGCAGTGAACAGGGGACCCAGTACTTC. This encodes CASSEQGTQYF.

For the CDR3, the DNA is TGTGCCAGCAGTTTTCAGGGGGCCGAGACCCAGTACTTC. It specifies CASSFQGAETQYF. The chain combines TRBV28 with TRBJ2-5, with 8 bases that match TRBD1. This CDR3 has 13 amino acids. J gave up 5 bases and V 3 bases, and 2 bases lay outside the gene matches. CDR1 and CDR2 (germline): MDHEN, SYDVKM.

This clonotype was counted only a few times. This chain joins TRBV28 and TRBJ2-7; unclear D gene. Germline CDR1 MDHEN, CDR2 SYDVKM. This CDR3 region has 14 residues. V was pared by 6 bases and J by 0 bases, with 12 bases between. CDR3 in DNA: TGTGCCAGCAGCTCCGGTGGCAGCTCCTACGAGCAGTACGTC. It is translated as CASSSGGSSYEQYV.

This clonotype was counted a few times. The rearrangement joins TRBV27 to TRBJ2-7; TRBD2 matches 10 bases. Germline trimming cut 8 bases from V and 1 base from J; bases unmatched to any gene: 2. Germline CDR1 MNHEY, CDR2 SMNVEV (reference sequence). The CDR3 contains 13 residues. The CDR3, as DNA: TGTGCCAGCTGGACTAGCGGATCCTACGAGCAGTACGTC. This sequence encodes CASWTSGSYEQYV.

The chain uses TRBV7-2 and TRBJ1-6, with D unresolved. The CDR3 loop spans 16 amino acids. Trimming shortened V by 4 bases and J by 6 bases, and 16 bases separated the two germline ends. Germline V gene lookup returns CDR1 SGHTA and CDR2 FQGNSA. CDR3: CASSSTSGNLNSPLHF. The DNA for the CDR3 is TGTGCCAGCAGCTCCACATCGGGAAACCTTAATTCACCCCTCCACTTT. Using reference TRBV7-2 and TRBJ1-6 for the parts outside the CDR3, the full variable domain is GAGVSQSPSNKVTEKGKDVELRCDPISGHTALYWYRQSLGQGLEFLIYFQGNSAPDKSGLPSDRFSAERTGGSVSTLTIQRTQQEDSAVYLCASSSTSGNLNSPLHFGNGTRLTVT.

The J gene is TRBJ1-2, the V gene TRBV5-1; D gene unclear. Deletions cut 4 bases from V and 7 bases from J, with 11 bases between. Germline V gene sequence: CDR1 SGHRS, CDR2 YFSETQ. The CDR3 spans 12 residues. The CDR3 sequence: CASSLEGSGYTF. CDR3 sequence (DNA): TGCGCCAGCAGCCTCGAGGGATCTGGCTACACCTTC.

There are a few counts of this clonotype. The chain is built from TRBV9 and TRBJ2-2; no clear D. The CDR3 spans 14 residues. Trimming removed 0 bases at V and 1 base at J, with 4 bases between. CDR1 is SGDLS, CDR2 YYNGEE, per germline. CDR3 amino acids: CASSVVVNTGELFF. CDR3 nucleotides: TGTGCCAGCAGCGTAGTTGTGAACACCGGGGAGCTGTTTTTT.

This clonotype was detected only a few times. The chain couples TRBV12-3 or TRBV12-4 to TRBJ1-5, with D tentatively TRBD1 (5 bases). The CDR3 length is 14 residues. The V end lost 3 bases, the J end lost 6 bases, and 12 bases lay between the germline ends. The CDR3 DNA follows: TGTGCCAGCAGTTTGGGGGTAGGGCCTCAGCCCCAGCATTTT. Translation: CASSLGVGPQPQHF.

The V and J genes are TRBV6-5 and TRBJ1-2, with 7 positions matching TRBD1. The length of the CDR3 is 14 residues. The V gene end was trimmed by 8 bases and the J gene end by 4 bases; junction bases not matched to a gene: 10. Germline assignment: CDR1 MNHEY and CDR2 SVGAGI. The CDR3 loop is CASGQGGFFYGYTF. CDR3 coding DNA: TGTGCCAGCGGTCAGGGGGGGTTCTTCTATGGCTACACCTTC.

Comment on this clonotype: The final CDR3 position lacks the conserved phenylalanine or tryptophan, pointing to a likely read error. This chain uses TRBV4-2 with TRBJ1-2; D remains unclear. CDR1 is LGHNA and CDR2 is YNFKEQ in the germline V gene. V was trimmed by 4 bases and J by 4 bases, leaving 16 bases between them. The CDR3 runs 15 residues. The CDR3 here is CASSPPARAAYGYTL. Here the CDR3 DNA reads TGTGCCAGCAGCCCCCCGGCAAGGGCCGCCTATGGCTACACCTTA.

This clonotype was seen a few times. This sequence joins TRBV15 and TRBJ1-2; possible D gene TRBD1, 6 bases. V lost 0 bases to trimming and J lost 4 bases, with 9 bases between them. From germline, CDR1 is LNHNV and CDR2 YYDKDF (reference sequence). The CDR3 length is 14 residues. This chain's CDR3 is CATSREGGAYGYTF. In DNA form, the CDR3 reads TGTGCCACCAGCAGAGAGGGGGGCGCCTATGGCTACACCTTC.

This clonotype was recorded a few times. The genes are TRBV6-2 or TRBV6-3 and TRBJ2-7; D gene uncertain. Trimming shortened V by 3 bases and J by 6 bases, and 6 bases separated the two germline ends. Germline assignment: CDR1 MNHEY and CDR2 SVGEGT. This CDR3 has 11 amino acids. The CDR3 sequence: CASSYRTEQYV. CDR3 coding DNA: TGTGCCAGCAGTTATAGGACCGAGCAGTACGTC.

The chain carries TRBV2 and TRBJ1-1; the match to TRBD1 covers 7 bases. The CDR3 spans 14 residues. The V gene's germline CDR1 is SNHLY and CDR2 FYNNEI. The junction had 3 bases not matched to a gene; V was cut back by 4 bases and J by 1 base. DNA of the CDR3: TGTGCCAGCAGTGTCGAGGGGGCGAACACTGAAGCTTTCTTT. This sequence encodes CASSVEGANTEAFF.

The chain couples TRBV7-9 to TRBJ2-2; 10 bases map to TRBD1. The J segment lost 1 base and the V segment lost 5 bases, leaving 4 bases of the junction unmatched. The CDR3 spans 16 residues. Germline V gene data show CDR1 as SEHNR and CDR2 as FQNEAQ (reference sequence). CDR3 nucleotides: TGTGCCAGCAGCGGCGGGACAGGGGAGAACACCGGGGAGCTGTTTTTT. Residues: CASSGGTGENTGELFF.

This clonotype was counted a few times. The chain is built from TRBV6-1 and TRBJ1-1; TRBD1 matches at 7 bases. The CDR3 has 16 residues. Germline values: CDR1 MNHNS, CDR2 SASEGT. The V segment lost 1 base and the J segment 4 bases; nucleotides outside the gene matches: 9. The CDR3 reads CASSEEGGGAVTEAFF. The CDR3 region has the DNA TGTGCCAGCAGTGAAGAGGGAGGGGGCGCAGTCACTGAAGCTTTCTTT.

At least ten counts were recorded for this clonotype. The chain joins TRBV12-3 or TRBV12-4 to TRBJ2-2; either TRBD1 or TRBD2 may fit D (5 bases each). The CDR3 consists of 13 residues. The CDR3 bases are TGTGCAGAGGGGCAGGCGAACACCGGGGAGCTGTTTTTT. Translating gives CAEGQANTGELFF.

V gene TRBV5-4 combines with J gene TRBJ2-5; no clear D gene. Germline CDR1 and CDR2: SGHNT and YYREEE (reference sequence). Deletions cut 3 bases from V and 2 bases from J, with 8 bases between. This CDR3 contains 13 residues. The CDR3 DNA reads as TGTGCCAGCAGCTCCTGGGCGCAAGAGACCCAGTACTTC. It codes for CASSSWAQETQYF.

The chain is built from TRBV18 and TRBJ2-3; D gene uncertain. The germline V gene encodes CDR1 KGHSH and CDR2 LQKENI. V lost 1 base and J 2 bases, leaving 7 bases between the germline ends. CDR3 length equals 14 residues. The DNA for the CDR3 is TGTGCCAGCTCACCACTAGACCTCACAGATACGCAGTATTTT. Translated: CASSPLDLTDTQYF.

This clonotype has ten or more counts. The chain links TRBV4-2 to TRBJ2-3, with 8 positions matching TRBD2. The germline V gene encodes CDR1 LGHNA and CDR2 YNFKEQ. V gave up 3 bases and J gave up 5 bases; unmatched junction bases: 7. This CDR3 contains 15 residues. The CDR3 is CASSHERGTGDTQYF. In nucleotides, the CDR3 is TGTGCCAGCAGCCACGAGCGGGGGACCGGAGATACGCAGTATTTT.

The rearrangement uses TRBV7-2 and TRBJ2-3; D is unclear. In germline, CDR1 is SGHTA, CDR2 FQGNSA. This CDR3 has 15 residues. V dropped 7 bases and J dropped 6 bases, with 20 bases sitting between them. The CDR3 bases are TGTGCCAGCACCTACAGAAGGGCCTACACGGATACGCAGTATTTT. Translation gives CASTYRRAYTDTQYF.

The genes are TRBV5-1 and TRBJ2-1; TRBD2 agrees at 9 bases. This CDR3 contains 14 residues. Per the germline V gene, CDR1 is SGHRS and CDR2 is YFSETQ. V dropped 2 bases and J dropped 7; count of bases not matched to a gene: 4. The CDR3 nucleotides read TGCGCCAGCAGCTTTGGGACTAGCTCTAATGAGCAGTTCTTC. This gives the protein CASSFGTSSNEQFF.